In this sample, the clone carrying this T cell receptor (beta chain) turned up a few times. This entry belongs to a study of blood T cells in healthy people across ages. The CDR3 runs 13 residues. The V gene lost 1 base and the J gene lost 7 bases, with 8 bases spanning the gap. Germline V CDR1 and CDR2: SGHTA, FQGNSA. PCR was performed a second time for 7 to 11 cycles using a sample-barcoded 5' primer and a J-beta primer mix. One entry per CDR3 protein, called by TCRdb with MiXCR from the 5' RACE reads. The table includes 1.5 million to 2 million distinct CDR3 sequences, about 28% detected once. The V gene is TRBV7-2, the J gene TRBJ2-4; D is unresolved. The sequence derives from a woman between 25 and 40 years old in good health. The material sequenced was blood. The CDR3 DNA sequence: TGTGCCAGCAGCTTAGGGGGATACAACATTCAGTACTTC. This translates into CASSLGGYNIQYF.